The 32 T cell receptor beta chains below come from one sample, sequenced in a study of blood T cell repertoires in COVID-19. The protocol was immunoSEQ multiplex PCR, while the TCRdb copy is restricted to in-frame clones and leaves out a portion. Of 120,000 or so clones listed, roughly 74% are singletons. The sample was peripheral blood. These receptors originate from a man aged 55 to 70 with acute or convalescent COVID-19.

This clone was counted between two and nine times. This chain links TRBV3-1 (or the pseudogene TRBV3-2) with TRBJ1-1; TRBD1 might be the D (6 bases). This CDR3 region has 14 residues. V was cut by 5 bases and J by 9 bases, with 19 bases left in between. Germline V gives CDR1 LGHDT, CDR2 YNNKEL (reference sequence). The CDR3 here is CASSSGTPGFKAFF. CDR3 in DNA: TGTGCCAGCAGCTCAGGGACACCTGGTTTTAAAGCTTTCTTT.

The CDR3 loop is CASRQQLAGAAYEQYF. In DNA, the CDR3 is TGCGCCAGCAGACAACAACTAGCGGGTGCTGCCTACGAGCAGTACTTC. The chain has TRBV4-1 and TRBJ2-7; 9 bases are a match to TRBD2. Looked up from germline, CDR1 is MGHRA and CDR2 is YSYEKL. The CDR3 is 16 residues long. The ends lost 6 bases at V and 2 bases at J; junction bases unmatched: 11.

Remarks on this clone: At the DNA level, this CDR3 is encoded by other sequences in the same sample as well. This chain uses TRBV19 with TRBJ1-2, with D possibly matching TRBD1 (5 bases). The V and J ends lost 5 bases and 2 bases respectively, with 9 bases between them. There are 13 residues in the CDR3. The germline V gene encodes CDR1 LNHDA and CDR2 SQIVND (reference sequence). Written as DNA, the CDR3 is TGTGCCAGTAGTTTCCGGGGGAACTATGGCTACACCTTC. Amino acid sequence: CASSFRGNYGYTF.

This clone was counted only a few times. This chain joins TRBV18 and TRBJ1-1; no clear D gene. The CDR3 runs 14 residues. The ends were cut back, 3 bases at V and 1 base at J, with 9 bases in the middle. Per germline, CDR1 KGHSH and CDR2 LQKENI. CDR3 sequence reads: CASSPLARNTEAFF. The CDR3 DNA sequence: TGTGCCAGCTCACCTCTAGCACGGAACACTGAAGCTTTCTTT.

The chain carries TRBV12-5 and TRBJ1-5, with a tentative D call TRBD1 (5 bases). Germline CDR1 LGHNT, CDR2 FRNRAP. The CDR3 length is 16 residues. Trimming took 3 bases from V and 6 from J, leaving 18 bases between them. DNA of the CDR3: TGTGCTAGTGGTTTCCGGTGGGGCCCCTTGTTTCAGCCCCAGCATTTT. Its translation is CASGFRWGPLFQPQHF.

In DNA, the CDR3 is TGTGCCAGCGGGGGCTGGGGCGGGGGAGGTGAAAAACTGTTTTTT. Its protein is CASGGWGGGGEKLFF. The chain employs TRBV6-5 and TRBJ1-4, with D possibly being TRBD1 (6 bases). The germline gives CDR1 MNHEY, CDR2 SVGAGI. This CDR3 is 15 amino acids long. V lost 8 bases, J lost 7 bases, and 20 bases lay in between.

This clone was picked up a small number of times. This chain links TRBV3-1 (or the pseudogene TRBV3-2) with TRBJ2-3; 7 bases align to TRBD2. Trimming removed 4 bases from V and 6 bases from J; junction bases left unmatched: 1. Germline CDR1 is LGHDT and CDR2 is YNNKEL (reference sequence). The CDR3 is made up of 12 amino acids. CDR3 sequence reads: CASSRGGDTQYF. The CDR3 nucleotides read TGTGCCAGCAGCCGGGGGGGGGATACGCAGTATTTT.

The rearrangement links TRBV6-5 to TRBJ1-5; D is uncertain. V lost 5 bases to trimming and J lost 7 bases, with 12 bases between them. The CDR3 runs 13 residues. The germline CDR1 and CDR2 sequences are MNHEY and SVGAGI. DNA of the CDR3: TGTGCCAGCAGTCAGTCGAACCTCCAGCCCCAGCATTTT. Protein: CASSQSNLQPQHF.

The CDR3 DNA sequence: TGTGCCACCAGTGATTACCCGGGGGTTAATGAGCAGTTCTTC. Its protein is CATSDYPGVNEQFF. The V call is TRBV24-1, the J call TRBJ2-1; D might be TRBD2 (6 bases). CDR3 size: 14 residues. Germline V CDR1 and CDR2: KGHDR, SFDVKD. Between the trimmed V and J ends, which lost 2 bases and 7 bases, there was a span of 11 bases.

The V call is TRBV19, the J call TRBJ1-4, with D unresolved. This CDR3 comprises 14 residues. Germline assignment: CDR1 LNHDA and CDR2 SQIVND (reference sequence). Trimming removed 6 bases at V and 5 bases at J, with 13 bases between. The CDR3: CASSFAGKNEKLFF. In DNA form, the CDR3 reads TGTGCCAGTAGCTTTGCGGGGAAGAATGAAAAACTGTTTTTT. Combining the CDR3 with reference TRBV19 and TRBJ1-4 gives the whole variable domain DGGITQSPKYLFRKEGQNVTLSCEQNLNHDAMYWYRQDPGQGLRLIYYSQIVNDFQKGDIAEGYSVSREKKESFPLTVTSAQKNPTAFYLCASSFAGKNEKLFFGSGTQLSVL.

This clone showed up just a few times. The rearrangement joins TRBV24-1 to TRBJ2-2; 8 bases align to TRBD1. With 4 bases clipped from V and 3 bases from J, the junction kept 3 bases outside the gene matches. The CDR3 covers 15 residues. Per germline, CDR1 KGHDR and CDR2 SFDVKD. CDR3 residues: CATSDGQGDTGELFF. CDR3 coding DNA: TGTGCCACCAGTGACGGACAGGGAGACACCGGGGAGCTGTTTTTT.

The gene calls are TRBV2 and TRBJ2-6, with a possible D match to TRBD1 (6 bases). CDR3 length: 15 amino acids. Germline V gene lookup returns CDR1 SNHLY and CDR2 FYNNEI. Trimming took 7 bases from V and 2 from J, leaving 12 bases between them. CDR3 sequence reads: CASKQGIAGANVLTF. DNA for the CDR3: TGTGCCAGCAAACAGGGTATTGCTGGGGCCAACGTCCTGACTTTC.

V usage is TRBV2 and J usage is TRBJ1-1; D is unresolved. This CDR3 has 12 residues. The V end was cut by 9 bases, the J end by 1 base, with 9 bases between. Germline assignment: CDR1 SNHLY and CDR2 FYNNEI. The CDR3 coding sequence is TGTGCCAGTGGTCAGGCGAACACTGAAGCTTTCTTT. It encodes CASGQANTEAFF.

The V call is TRBV19, the J call TRBJ2-5, with D possibly being TRBD1 (6 bases). CDR3 length: 14 amino acids. Per the germline V gene, CDR1 is LNHDA and CDR2 is SQIVND (reference sequence). V lost 1 base and J lost 6, with 12 bases in between. The DNA for the CDR3 is TGTGCCAGTAGTATAGTAGGCAGGGGAAAGACCCAGTACTTC. Translation gives CASSIVGRGKTQYF.

The chain uses TRBV6-1 and TRBJ2-1, with D possibly being TRBD2 (7 bases). Between the trimmed V and J ends, which lost 8 bases and 2 bases, there was a span of 13 bases. Per germline, CDR1 MNHNS and CDR2 SASEGT. CDR3 size: 14 residues. The CDR3 DNA reads TGTGCCAGCTTGTCCGGGGGGCCCTACAATGAGCAGTTCTTC. It codes for CASLSGGPYNEQFF.

The J gene is TRBJ2-3, the V gene TRBV25-1, with 12 nucleotides matching TRBD2. V was clipped by 5 bases and J by 4 bases; unmatched bases: 7. The CDR3 is made up of 16 amino acids. In germline, CDR1 is MGHDK, CDR2 SYGVNS. CDR3: CASSKGLAGTADTQYF. CDR3 DNA sequence: TGTGCCAGCAGTAAAGGACTAGCGGGGACCGCAGATACGCAGTATTTT. Together with reference TRBV25-1 and TRBJ2-3, the CDR3 gives the full variable domain: EADIYQTPRYLVIGTGKKITLECSQTMGHDKMYWYQQDPGMELHLIHYSYGVNSTEKGDLSSESTVSRIRTEHFPLTLESARPSHTSQYLCASSKGLAGTADTQYFGPGTRLTVL.

The rearrangement joins TRBV4-1 to TRBJ2-7; 14 bases fit TRBD2. CDR3 length: 18 amino acids. Per germline, CDR1 MGHRA and CDR2 YSYEKL. The junction had 13 bases not matched to a gene; V was cut back by 4 bases and J by 5 bases. The CDR3 DNA is TGCGCCAGCAGCCCAACCGGGACTAGCGGGAGTCTAACCAACGAGCAGTACTTC. Translated, it gives CASSPTGTSGSLTNEQYF.

The chain recombines TRBV12-3 or TRBV12-4 with TRBJ2-7; no clear D gene. This CDR3 spans 11 amino acids. Deletions cut 5 bases from V and 4 bases from J, with 6 bases between. The CDR3 DNA is TGTGCCAGCAGTAGCACTTACGAGCAGTACTTC. Its protein is CASSSTYEQYF.

V gene TRBV27 combines with J gene TRBJ1-4; D gene unclear. Germline CDR1 MNHEY, CDR2 SMNVEV (reference sequence). Trimming left V 3 bases short and J 1 base short, with 6 bases between. This CDR3 region has 14 residues. The CDR3 sequence is CASSFPRTNEKLFF. As DNA, the CDR3 is TGTGCCAGCAGTTTCCCCCGAACTAATGAAAAACTGTTTTTT.

The rearrangement uses TRBV11-3 and TRBJ1-2, with D possibly matching TRBD1 (6 bases). The CDR3 runs to 13 residues. V was trimmed by 4 bases and J by 8 bases, leaving 14 bases between them. In germline, CDR1 is SGHNT, CDR2 YENEEA. This chain's CDR3 is CASSSNRVGGYTF. The CDR3 nucleotides are TGTGCCAGCAGCTCGAACAGGGTAGGCGGCTACACCTTC.

This clone was counted only a few times. The chain has TRBV7-9 and TRBJ2-7, with 8 nucleotides matching TRBD1. The germline V gene encodes CDR1 SEHNR and CDR2 FQNEAQ (reference sequence). V trimming: 2 bases; J trimming: 0 bases; junction bases outside the gene matches: 9. CDR3 length equals 17 residues. CDR3: CASSLTGQGLSSYEQYF. The CDR3 region has the DNA TGTGCCAGCAGCTTAACTGGACAGGGACTTAGCTCCTACGAGCAGTACTTC.

The chain joins TRBV12-3 or TRBV12-4 to TRBJ1-2; D uncertain. V gave up 7 bases and J gave up 5 bases, with 8 bases separating them. This CDR3 is built from 11 residues. CDR3 in DNA: TGTGCCAGCATGGGAGGGTATGGCTACACCTTC. Translated: CASMGGYGYTF.

The genes are TRBV9 and TRBJ2-6; D call uncertain. V was trimmed by 4 bases and J by 3 bases, leaving 14 bases between them. The CDR3 contains 16 residues. Germline CDR1 SGDLS, CDR2 YYNGEE. CDR3 sequence: CASSPPSGVGANVLTF. The CDR3 nucleotides read TGTGCCAGCAGCCCCCCGTCGGGTGTTGGGGCCAACGTCCTGACTTTC.

The CDR3 spells CASSPTGTSGTKQYF. The DNA for the CDR3 is TGTGCCAGCAGCCCAACCGGGACTAGCGGGACCAAGCAGTACTTC. The chain carries TRBV6-5 and TRBJ2-7; 13 bases agree with TRBD2. This CDR3 is built from 15 residues. Germline CDR1 reads MNHEY; CDR2 reads SVGAGI. V gave up 6 bases and J gave up 8 bases; unmatched junction bases: 10.

This chain connects TRBV18 to TRBJ2-2; D might be TRBD2 (5 bases). Trimming left V 4 bases short and J 1 base short, with 13 bases between. The CDR3 has 16 amino acids. In germline, CDR1 is KGHSH, CDR2 LQKENI. The CDR3 DNA reads as TGTGCCAGCTCACTACGGGAACAGCTGAACACCGGGGAGCTGTTTTTT. It is translated as CASSLREQLNTGELFF.

The rearrangement links TRBV11-2 to TRBJ1-1; D not resolved. Germline CDR1 reads SGHAT; CDR2 reads FQNNGV. CDR3 length equals 15 residues. With 2 bases removed from V and 0 bases from J, the gap between germline ends came to 10 bases. CDR3 nucleotide sequence: TGTGCCAGCAGCTTACTCCCGTCTCTGAACACTGAAGCTTTCTTT. Translation: CASSLLPSLNTEAFF.

The chain joins TRBV27 to TRBJ1-6; 7 bases are a match to TRBD1. From germline, CDR1 is MNHEY and CDR2 SMNVEV (reference sequence). The J segment lost 6 bases and the V segment lost 1 base, leaving 9 bases of the junction unmatched. CDR3 length: 17 amino acids. DNA for the CDR3: TGTGCCAGCAGTTTATTCTGGCAGGGGGTAGGTAATTCACCCCTCCACTTT. It encodes CASSLFWQGVGNSPLHF.

This chain joins TRBV6-4 and TRBJ2-6; 10 nucleotides line up with TRBD2. The CDR3 runs to 19 residues. Germline-derived CDR1 and CDR2 are MRHNA and SNTAGT. V lost 3 bases, J lost 0 bases, and 8 bases stayed unmatched. The CDR3 DNA reads as TGTGCCAGCAGTGAGGATAGCGGGGGGACAATCTCTGGGGCCAACGTCCTGACTTTC. It specifies CASSEDSGGTISGANVLTF.

The CDR3 here is CASSQARSGEAFF. DNA of the CDR3: TGTGCCAGCAGCCAAGCCCGAAGCGGTGAAGCTTTCTTT. The V call is TRBV4-2, the J call TRBJ1-1; no firm D call. The CDR3 runs to 13 residues. CDR1 LGHNA and CDR2 YNFKEQ come from the germline V gene. The V gene lost 1 base and the J gene lost 7 bases, with 10 bases spanning the gap.

The chain combines TRBV2 with TRBJ2-1; TRBD2 matches 11 bases. Germline V gene sequence: CDR1 SNHLY, CDR2 FYNNEI. The CDR3 totals 15 residues. J lost 2 bases, V lost 5 bases, and 2 bases had no gene match. The CDR3 region is CASSNSGRAYNEQFF. The CDR3 nucleotides are TGTGCCAGCAGTAATAGCGGGAGGGCCTACAATGAGCAGTTCTTC.

The chain carries TRBV6-5 and TRBJ2-4; maybe TRBD2 (7 bases). The V gene lost 10 bases and the J gene lost 6 bases, with 22 bases spanning the gap. The CDR3 is made up of 15 amino acids. The germline V gene has CDR1 MNHEY and CDR2 SVGAGI. This chain's CDR3 is CAIRGGAPRGNIQYF. The CDR3 DNA reads TGTGCCATTAGGGGAGGGGCGCCCAGGGGAAACATTCAGTACTTC.

Only one count was recorded for this clone. The chain couples TRBV12-3 or TRBV12-4 to TRBJ2-3; the D is unclear. Trimming cost V 3 bases and J 6 bases, with 7 bases left between them. CDR3 length: 12 residues. Written as DNA, the CDR3 is TGTGCCAGCAGTTTCTCCAGGGATACGCAGTATTTT. Translation gives CASSFSRDTQYF.